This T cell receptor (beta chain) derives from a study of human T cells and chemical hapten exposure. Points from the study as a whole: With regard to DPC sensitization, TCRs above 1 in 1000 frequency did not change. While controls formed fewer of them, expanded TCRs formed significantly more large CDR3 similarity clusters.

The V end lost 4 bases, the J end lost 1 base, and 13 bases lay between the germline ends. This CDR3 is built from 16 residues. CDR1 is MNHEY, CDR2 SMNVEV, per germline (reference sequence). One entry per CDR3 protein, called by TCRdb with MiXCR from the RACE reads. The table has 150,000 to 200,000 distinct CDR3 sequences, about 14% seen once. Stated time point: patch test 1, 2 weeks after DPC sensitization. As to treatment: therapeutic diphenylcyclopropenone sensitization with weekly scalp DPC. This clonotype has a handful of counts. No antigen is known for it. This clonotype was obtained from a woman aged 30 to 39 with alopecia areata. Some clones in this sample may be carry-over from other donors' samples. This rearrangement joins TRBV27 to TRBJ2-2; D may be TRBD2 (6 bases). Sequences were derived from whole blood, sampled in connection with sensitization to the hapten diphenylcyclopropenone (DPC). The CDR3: CASSSPGGLNTGELFF. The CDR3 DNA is TGTGCCAGCAGTTCTCCCGGGGGATTGAACACCGGGGAGCTGTTTTTT.